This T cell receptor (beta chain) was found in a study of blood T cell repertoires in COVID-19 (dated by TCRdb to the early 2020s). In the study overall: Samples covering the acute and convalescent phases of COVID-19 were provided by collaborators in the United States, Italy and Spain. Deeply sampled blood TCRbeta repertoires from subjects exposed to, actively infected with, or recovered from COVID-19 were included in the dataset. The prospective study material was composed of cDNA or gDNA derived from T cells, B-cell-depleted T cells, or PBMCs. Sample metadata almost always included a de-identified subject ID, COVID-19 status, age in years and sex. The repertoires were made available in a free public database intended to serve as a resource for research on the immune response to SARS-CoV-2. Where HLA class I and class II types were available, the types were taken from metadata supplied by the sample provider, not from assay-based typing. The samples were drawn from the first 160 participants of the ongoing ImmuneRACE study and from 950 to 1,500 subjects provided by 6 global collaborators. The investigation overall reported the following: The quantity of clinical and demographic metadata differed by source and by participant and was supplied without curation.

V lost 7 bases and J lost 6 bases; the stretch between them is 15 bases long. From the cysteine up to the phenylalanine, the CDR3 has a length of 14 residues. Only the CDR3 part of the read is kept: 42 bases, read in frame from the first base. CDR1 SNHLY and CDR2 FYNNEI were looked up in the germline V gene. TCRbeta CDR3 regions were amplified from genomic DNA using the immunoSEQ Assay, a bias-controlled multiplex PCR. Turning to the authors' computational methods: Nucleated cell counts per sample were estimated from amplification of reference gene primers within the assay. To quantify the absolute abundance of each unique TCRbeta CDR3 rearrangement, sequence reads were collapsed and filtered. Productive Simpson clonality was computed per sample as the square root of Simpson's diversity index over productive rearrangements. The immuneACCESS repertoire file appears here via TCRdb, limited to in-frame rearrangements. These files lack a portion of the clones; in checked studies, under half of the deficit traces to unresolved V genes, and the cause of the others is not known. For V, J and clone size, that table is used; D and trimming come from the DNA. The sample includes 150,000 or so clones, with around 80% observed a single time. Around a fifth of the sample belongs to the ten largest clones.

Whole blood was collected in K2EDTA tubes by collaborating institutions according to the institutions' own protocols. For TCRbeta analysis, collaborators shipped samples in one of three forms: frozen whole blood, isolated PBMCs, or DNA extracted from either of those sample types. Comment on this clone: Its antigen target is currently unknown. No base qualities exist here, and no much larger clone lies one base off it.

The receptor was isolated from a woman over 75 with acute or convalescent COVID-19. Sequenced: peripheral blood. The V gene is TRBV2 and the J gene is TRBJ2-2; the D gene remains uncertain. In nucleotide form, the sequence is TGTGCCAGCACCCGGTTGAGAACCGCCGGGGAGCTGTTTTTT. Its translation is CASTRLRTAGELFF.